The T cell receptor (beta chain) under discussion was sequenced for a study of CD8 T cells in Susac syndrome. Reverse transcription of about 0.5 to 1 ug RNA used random hexamers. The amplification used immunoSEQ multiplex PCR on TCR beta CDR3; it spanned 54 Vbeta and 13 Jbeta. From the immunoSEQ multiplex PCR reads, TCRdb called clonotypes with MiXCR, one entry per CDR3 protein. This table has about 200,000 distinct CDR3 sequences, roughly 96% appearing once. CDR1 and CDR2 (germline): DFQATT, SNEGSKA (reference sequence). With V trimmed by 1 base and J by 3 bases, 15 bases remained unmatched. The CDR3 length is 18 residues.

Input material: CD4+ T cells from PBMCs. The V gene is TRBV20-1, the J gene TRBJ1-5, with 7 bases aligning to TRBD1. The origin of this receptor is a human donor in good health. Here the CDR3 reads CSARGTGASFLNNQPQHF. The CDR3 DNA reads TGCAGTGCTAGAGGAACAGGGGCAAGCTTCCTTAACAATCAGCCCCAGCATTTT.